This record concerns one T cell receptor (beta chain) sequence. Antigen specificity is unknown. Employing constant-segment primers, 5'RACE generated TCR alpha and TCR beta cDNA libraries bearing sample barcodes and UMIs. Via MiXCR, TCRdb re-called the 5' RACE reads, giving one row per CDR3 protein. The repertoire holds more than 55,000 distinct CDR3 sequences, with approximately 9.5% as singletons. The entry originates in a study of T-cell memory formation after mild COVID-19. Notes on the study in general: Mainly in CM and EM were contracting CD4+ clones; CD8+ were in EMRA. Still unconfirmed is whether the second-wave clones peaking on day 37 recognized SARS-CoV-2. Later expanders leaned toward CD4+, whereas clones contracting from day 15 to 85 were balanced CD4/CD8.

Germline V gene data show CDR1 as SNHLY and CDR2 as FYNNEI. The V gene lost 3 bases and the J gene lost 10 bases, with 13 bases spanning the gap. The CDR3 has 12 residues. The receptor's source is a man aged 18 to 35 who had mild COVID-19 (a few samples of this study predate the infection). Cell type and time point are not known. This rearrangement joins TRBV2 to TRBJ2-7, with D perhaps being TRBD1 or TRBD2 (6 bases each). The material sequenced was PBMCs or a T cell subset sorted from them (not recorded which). As DNA, the CDR3 is TGTGCCAGCAGTGACCACAGGGAGGTCCAGTACTTC. Its protein product is CASSDHREVQYF.